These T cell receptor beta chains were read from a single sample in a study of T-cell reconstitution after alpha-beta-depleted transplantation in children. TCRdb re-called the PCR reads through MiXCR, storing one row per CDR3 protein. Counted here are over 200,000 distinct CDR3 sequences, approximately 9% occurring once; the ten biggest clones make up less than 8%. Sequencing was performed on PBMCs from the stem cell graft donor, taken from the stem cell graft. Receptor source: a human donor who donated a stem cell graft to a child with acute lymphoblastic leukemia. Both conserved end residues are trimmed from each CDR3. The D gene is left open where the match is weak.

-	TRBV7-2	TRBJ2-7	ASSLMGGYEQY
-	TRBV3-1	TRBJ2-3	ASSQVAGDTQY
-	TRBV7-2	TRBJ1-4	ASSPSAVSATNEKLF
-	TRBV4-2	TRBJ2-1	ASSHSEREAAEQF
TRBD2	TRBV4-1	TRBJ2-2	ASSHFELAGGSGELF
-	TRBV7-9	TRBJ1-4	ASSPGVSTNEKLF
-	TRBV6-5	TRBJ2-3	ASSPTPGPTDTQY
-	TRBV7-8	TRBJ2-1	ASSFARADNEQF
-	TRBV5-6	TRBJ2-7	ASSLRSEQY
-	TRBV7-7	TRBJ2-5	ASSTGTSTKTQY
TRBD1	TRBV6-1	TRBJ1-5	ASRQRQGGSGNQPQH
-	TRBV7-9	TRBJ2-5	ASSLGQAPRVQETQY
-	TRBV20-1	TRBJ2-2	SVGNEGRGTGELF
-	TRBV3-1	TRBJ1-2	ASNQRSGTRGYGYT
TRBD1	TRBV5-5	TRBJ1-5	ASSWGTGNQPQH
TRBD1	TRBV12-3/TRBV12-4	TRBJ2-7	ASSHRDRFYYEQY
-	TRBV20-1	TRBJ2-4	SASQPAEAKNIQY
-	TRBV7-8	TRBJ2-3	ASSSPRGRGRTDTQY
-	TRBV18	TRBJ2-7	ASSPTMDWAQY
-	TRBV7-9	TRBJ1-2	ASSLASGVKGYT
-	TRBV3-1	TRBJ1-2	ASSQLGDGYT
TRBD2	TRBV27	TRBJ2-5	ASSLRASGGVQETQY
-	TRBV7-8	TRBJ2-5	ASSLEWGETQY
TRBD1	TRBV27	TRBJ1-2	ASSPRQGAKGYT
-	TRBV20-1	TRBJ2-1	SARVPGGSAGNEQF
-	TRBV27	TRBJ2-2	ASSLVDYSRTGELF
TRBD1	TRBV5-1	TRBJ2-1	ASSLIGTGVSGEQF
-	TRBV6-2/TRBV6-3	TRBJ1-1	ASSRPPGNTEAF
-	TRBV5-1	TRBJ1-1	ASSNNQGWNTEAF
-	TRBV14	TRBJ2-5	ASSQDLRVKTQY
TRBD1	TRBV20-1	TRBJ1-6	SANKRYRGRLGNSPLH
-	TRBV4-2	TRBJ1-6	ASSHSLGEDNSPLH